This TCR beta chain was sequenced for a study of shared clonotypes between healthy human individuals. Study overall: The cohort comprised a couple of women and a few men. Their ages spanned 18 to 49 years.

Input per replicate PCR of unsorted PBMC was about 0.3 ug DNA, corresponding to around 30,000 T cell genomes. TCRdb's copy holds only in-frame clones and misses some; the assay was immunoSEQ multiplex PCR. Among fewer than 600,000 clones listed, approximately 77% were seen once. There are 15 residues in the CDR3. CDR1 is MNHEY, CDR2 SMNVEV, per germline (reference sequence). J was trimmed by 5 bases and V by 2 bases; bases with no gene match: 7. None of the donors, who were healthy HIV-negative adults, had recently had acute infections or vaccinations. The sequence was collected from a woman aged 40-49 years in good health. Some clones in this sample may be carry-over from other donors' samples. Sequencing was done on a sample of PBMCs. The V call is TRBV27, the J call TRBJ2-5, with 8 bases aligning to TRBD2. The CDR3 DNA is TGTGCCAGCAGTTTAGGGAGCGGGAGACGGGAGACCCAGTACTTC. Translating it yields CASSLGSGRRETQYF.